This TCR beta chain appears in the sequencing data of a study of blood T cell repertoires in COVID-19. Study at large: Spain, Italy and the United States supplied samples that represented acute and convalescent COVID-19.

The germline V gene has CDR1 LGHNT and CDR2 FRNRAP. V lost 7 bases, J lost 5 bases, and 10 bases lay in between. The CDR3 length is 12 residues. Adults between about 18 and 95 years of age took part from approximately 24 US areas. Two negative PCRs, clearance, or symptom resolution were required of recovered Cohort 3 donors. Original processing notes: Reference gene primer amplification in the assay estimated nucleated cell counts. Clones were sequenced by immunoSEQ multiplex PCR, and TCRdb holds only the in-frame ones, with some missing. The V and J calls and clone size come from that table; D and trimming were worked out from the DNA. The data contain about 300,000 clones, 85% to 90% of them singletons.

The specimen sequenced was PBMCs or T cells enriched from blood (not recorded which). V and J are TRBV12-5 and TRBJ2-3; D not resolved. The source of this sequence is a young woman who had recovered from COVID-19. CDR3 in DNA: TGTGCTAGTGCCCAGAATCAAGATACGCAGTATTTT. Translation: CASAQNQDTQYF.